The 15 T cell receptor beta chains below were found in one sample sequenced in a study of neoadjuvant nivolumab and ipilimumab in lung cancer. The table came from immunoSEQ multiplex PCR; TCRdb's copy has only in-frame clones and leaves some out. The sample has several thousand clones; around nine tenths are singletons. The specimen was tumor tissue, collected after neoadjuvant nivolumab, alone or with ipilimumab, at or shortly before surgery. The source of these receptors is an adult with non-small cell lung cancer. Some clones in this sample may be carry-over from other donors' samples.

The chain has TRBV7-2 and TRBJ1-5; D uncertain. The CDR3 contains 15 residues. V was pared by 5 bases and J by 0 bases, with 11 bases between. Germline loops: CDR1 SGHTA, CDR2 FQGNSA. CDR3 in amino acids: CASSPSLNSNQPQHF. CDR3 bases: TGTGCCAGCAGCCCTAGCCTAAATAGCAATCAGCCCCAGCATTTT. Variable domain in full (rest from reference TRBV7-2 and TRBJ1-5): GAGVSQSPSNKVTEKGKDVELRCDPISGHTALYWYRQSLGQGLEFLIYFQGNSAPDKSGLPSDRFSAERTGGSVSTLTIQRTQQEDSAVYLCASSPSLNSNQPQHFGDGTRLSIL.

The CDR3 reads CASSEKGVRYEQYF. CDR3 DNA sequence: TGTGCCAGCAGTGAAAAGGGGGTTAGGTACGAGCAGTACTTC. This chain uses TRBV6-1 with TRBJ2-7; tentatively, D is TRBD1 (6 bases). V was pared by 2 bases and J by 4 bases, with 12 bases between. This CDR3 is built from 14 residues. The germline gives CDR1 MNHNS, CDR2 SASEGT.

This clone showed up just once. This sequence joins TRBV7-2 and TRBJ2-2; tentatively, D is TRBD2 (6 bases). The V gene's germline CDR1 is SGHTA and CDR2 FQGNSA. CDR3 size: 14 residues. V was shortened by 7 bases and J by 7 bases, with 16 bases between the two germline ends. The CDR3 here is CASNANSGGGELFF. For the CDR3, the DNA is TGTGCCAGCAACGCAAACTCCGGGGGCGGGGAGCTGTTTTTT.

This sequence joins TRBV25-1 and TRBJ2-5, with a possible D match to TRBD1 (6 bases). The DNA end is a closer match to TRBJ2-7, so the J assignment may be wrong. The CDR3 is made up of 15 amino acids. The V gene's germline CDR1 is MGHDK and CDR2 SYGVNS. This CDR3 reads CASSEAGAGSYEQYF. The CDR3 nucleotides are TGTGCCAGCAGTGAAGCAGGGGCTGGCTCCTACGAGCAGTACTTC.

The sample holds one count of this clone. The CDR3 DNA is TGTGCCAGCAGCCCCCGACTAGCGGTCGATACGCAGTATTTT. Protein product: CASSPRLAVDTQYF. The chain joins TRBV6-5 to TRBJ2-3, with 9 bases aligning to TRBD2. Per germline, CDR1 MNHEY and CDR2 SVGAGI. V shed 6 bases, J shed 6 bases, and the junction held 7 bases outside the gene matches. This CDR3 contains 14 residues.

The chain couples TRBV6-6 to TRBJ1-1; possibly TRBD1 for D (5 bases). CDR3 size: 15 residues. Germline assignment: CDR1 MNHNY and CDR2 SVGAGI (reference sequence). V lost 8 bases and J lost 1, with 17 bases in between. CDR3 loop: CASAELGGGNTEAFF. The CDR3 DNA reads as TGTGCCAGCGCCGAGTTGGGCGGGGGGAACACTGAAGCTTTCTTT.

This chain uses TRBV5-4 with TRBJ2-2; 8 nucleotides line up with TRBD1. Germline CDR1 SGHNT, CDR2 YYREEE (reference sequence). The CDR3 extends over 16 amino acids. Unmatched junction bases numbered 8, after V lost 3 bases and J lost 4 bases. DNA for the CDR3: TGTGCCAGCAGCTCCCTGGACAGGGTCGCCACCGGGGAGCTGTTTTTT. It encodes CASSSLDRVATGELFF.

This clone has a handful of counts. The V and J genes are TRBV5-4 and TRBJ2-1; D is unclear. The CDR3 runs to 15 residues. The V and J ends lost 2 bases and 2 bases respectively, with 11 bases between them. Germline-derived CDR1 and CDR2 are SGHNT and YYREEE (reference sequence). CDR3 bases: TGTGCCAGCAGCTTAAGGCGGACCACCTACAATGAGCAGTTCTTC. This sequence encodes CASSLRRTTYNEQFF.

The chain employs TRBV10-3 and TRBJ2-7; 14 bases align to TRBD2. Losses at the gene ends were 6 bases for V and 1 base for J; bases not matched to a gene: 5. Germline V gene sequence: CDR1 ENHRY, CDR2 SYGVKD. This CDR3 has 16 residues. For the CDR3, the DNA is TGTGCCATCAGCCCCGGACTAGCGGGGGGTTCCTACGAGCAGTACTTC. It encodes CAISPGLAGGSYEQYF.

The CDR3 loop reads CASSYLRQGVTYEQYF. CDR3 nucleotide sequence: TGTGCCAGCAGTTACCTTAGACAGGGGGTCACCTACGAGCAGTACTTC. The chain is built from TRBV6-6 and TRBJ2-7; 9 nucleotides align to TRBD1. The germline V gene encodes CDR1 MNHNY and CDR2 SVGAGI (reference sequence). Trimming took 2 bases from V and 2 from J; bases not matched to a gene: 7. This CDR3 region has 16 residues.

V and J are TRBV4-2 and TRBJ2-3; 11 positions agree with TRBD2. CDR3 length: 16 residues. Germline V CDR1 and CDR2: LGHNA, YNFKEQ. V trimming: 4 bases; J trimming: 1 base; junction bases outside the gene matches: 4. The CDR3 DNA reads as TGTGCCAGCAGCCCCGGGACTAGCGGCGGCACAGATACGCAGTATTTT. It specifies CASSPGTSGGTDTQYF.

For the CDR3, the DNA is TGTGCCAGCAGTGATCGCTCCTCTGGGGCCAACGTCCTGACTTTC. This codes for CASSDRSSGANVLTF. The chain is built from TRBV6-1 and TRBJ2-6; D ambiguous. Germline CDR1 reads MNHNS; CDR2 reads SASEGT. This CDR3 has 15 amino acids. The germline V and J ends were trimmed by 3 bases and 0 bases, with 6 bases remaining between them.

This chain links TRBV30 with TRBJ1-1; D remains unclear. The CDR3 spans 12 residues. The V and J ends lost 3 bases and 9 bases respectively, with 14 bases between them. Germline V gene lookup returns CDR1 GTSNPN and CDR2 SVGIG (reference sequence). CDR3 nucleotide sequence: TGTGCCTGGAGGGCTGACATGTGGAAAGCTTTCTTT. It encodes CAWRADMWKAFF. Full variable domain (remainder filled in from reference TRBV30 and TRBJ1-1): SQTIHQWPATLVQPVGSPLSLECTVEGTSNPNLYWYRQAAGRGLQLLFYSVGIGQISSEVPQNLSASRPQDRQFILSSKKLLLSDSGFYLCAWRADMWKAFFGQGTRLTVV.

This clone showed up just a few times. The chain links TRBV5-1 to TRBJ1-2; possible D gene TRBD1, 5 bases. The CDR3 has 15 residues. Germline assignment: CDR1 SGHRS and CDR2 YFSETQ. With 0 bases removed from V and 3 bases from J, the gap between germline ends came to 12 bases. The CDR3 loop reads CASSLDGQGYYGYTF. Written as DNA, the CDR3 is TGCGCCAGCAGCTTGGACGGGCAGGGCTACTATGGCTACACCTTC.

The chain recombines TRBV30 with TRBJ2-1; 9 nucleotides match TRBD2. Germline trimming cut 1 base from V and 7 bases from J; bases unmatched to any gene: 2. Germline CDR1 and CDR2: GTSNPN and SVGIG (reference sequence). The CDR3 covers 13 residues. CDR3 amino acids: CAWSGLAGNEQFF. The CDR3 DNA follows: TGTGCCTGGAGTGGGCTAGCGGGGAATGAGCAGTTCTTC.